Presented here are 2 T cell receptor beta chains from one specimen sequenced in a study of shared clonotypes between healthy human individuals. Sequencing used immunoSEQ multiplex PCR; TCRdb keeps in-frame clones, though not all of them. The repertoire holds 2 million to 2.5 million clones, with about nine tenths as singletons. The material sequenced was naive CD4+ T cells from PBMCs. Subset reported: CD45RA+ positively selected. Source of these receptors: a young man in good health. Some clones in this sample may be carry-over from other donors' samples.

This chain connects TRBV11-1 to TRBJ2-7; D assignment may be TRBD1 or TRBD2 (5 bases each). From germline, CDR1 is SGHAT and CDR2 FQDESV (reference sequence). Between the trimmed V and J ends, which lost 5 bases and 3 bases, there was a span of 17 bases. The CDR3 covers 15 residues. The CDR3 loop reads CASSPKWGRDYEQYF. The CDR3 bases are TGTGCCAGCAGCCCCAAGTGGGGACGAGACTACGAGCAGTACTTC.

The chain employs TRBV5-5 and TRBJ2-2; maybe TRBD1 (5 bases). The CDR3 is made up of 15 amino acids. CDR1 and CDR2 from the germline V gene are SGHKS and YYEKEE (reference sequence). Trimming removed 4 bases from V and 6 bases from J, with 16 bases in between. CDR3 nucleotides: TGTGCCAGCAGCGGGGCCGCAAATGGGGCCGGGGAGCTGTTTTTT. Translated, it gives CASSGAANGAGELFF. Drawing the rest from reference TRBV5-5 and TRBJ2-2, the complete variable domain is DAGVTQSPTHLIKTRGQQVTLRCSPISGHKSVSWYQQVLGQGPQFIFQYYEKEERGRGNFPDRFSARQFPNYSSELNVNALLLGDSALYLCASSGAANGAGELFFGEGSRLTVL.